A single sample is the source of the 24 T cell receptor beta chains below, sequenced in a study of regulatory T cells in long-lasting Graves disease. CDR3-region Arm-PCR and iRepertoire HTBI primers produced the TCR beta libraries. TCRdb redid the calling of the multiplex PCR reads with MiXCR, one entry per CDR3 protein. The table includes around 510,000 distinct CDR3 sequences, less than 25% detected once. Time point of the sample: persistent/refractory GD, antithyroid drugs over 5 years with positive TRAb. Preparation of the TCR library used RNA extracted from PBMCs. Sequenced here: peripheral blood mononuclear cells (PBMCs), sampled when the disease was refractory, from a patient treated with antithyroid drugs. These receptors were collected from a female donor with Graves disease.

Many counts were recorded for this clonotype. The J gene is TRBJ2-5, the V gene TRBV7-3, with 8 bases that match TRBD2. The junction had 2 bases not matched to a gene; V was cut back by 5 bases and J by 3 bases. From germline, CDR1 is SGHTA and CDR2 FQGTGA. CDR3 length equals 13 residues. The CDR3 coding sequence is TGTGCCAGCAGCCGAGCGGGAGAAGAGACCCAGTACTTC. The encoded protein is CASSRAGEETQYF.

This clonotype was detected ten times or more. The gene calls are TRBV30 and TRBJ2-5; the D gene is possibly TRBD1 (6 bases). This CDR3 is 13 amino acids long. V shed 0 bases and J shed 5 bases, with 10 bases lying between them. The germline V gene encodes CDR1 GTSNPN and CDR2 SVGIG (reference sequence). The CDR3 sequence: CAWSVNRVETQYF. The CDR3 DNA follows: TGTGCCTGGAGTGTCAACAGGGTGGAGACCCAGTACTTC.

The chain recombines TRBV7-2 with TRBJ1-2; D might be TRBD1 (5 bases). Looked up from germline, CDR1 is SGHTA and CDR2 is FQGNSA. Trimming took off 1 base at V and 0 bases at J, with 12 bases between the two ends. The CDR3 is made up of 16 amino acids. The CDR3: CASSLDTGTSNYGYTF. DNA for the CDR3: TGTGCCAGCAGCTTAGACACCGGGACCTCTAACTATGGCTACACCTTC.

The V call is TRBV7-9, the J call TRBJ2-3, with 11 bases lining up with TRBD2. V dropped 2 bases and J dropped 3; count of bases not matched to a gene: 4. The germline V gene has CDR1 SEHNR and CDR2 FQNEAQ (reference sequence). The CDR3 contains 16 residues. CDR3 nucleotides: TGTGCCAGCAGCTTAAAACTAGCGGGAGAAACAGATACGCAGTATTTT. Its protein is CASSLKLAGETDTQYF.

Many counts were recorded for this clonotype. The chain recombines TRBV28 with TRBJ1-2, with D perhaps matching TRBD1 (6 bases). The germline V gene encodes CDR1 MDHEN and CDR2 SYDVKM. Deletions cut 1 base from V and 6 bases from J, with 12 bases between. CDR3 length: 14 residues. The CDR3 DNA follows: TGTGCCAGCAGTTTATCACAGGGTGGCAATGGCTACACCTTC. Encoded protein: CASSLSQGGNGYTF.

This clonotype occurred many times. V usage is TRBV7-3 and J usage is TRBJ2-5, with D hard to call. Germline values: CDR1 SGHTA, CDR2 FQGTGA. The V end lost 5 bases, the J end lost 2 bases, and 15 bases lay between the germline ends. The CDR3 runs to 15 residues. For the CDR3, the DNA is TGTGCCAGCAGCCCATCTTCGGCAGGACAAGAGACCCAGTACTTC. Protein: CASSPSSAGQETQYF. Using reference TRBV7-3 and TRBJ2-5 for the parts outside the CDR3, the full variable domain is GAGVSQTPSNKVTEKGKYVELRCDPISGHTALYWYRQSLGQGPEFLIYFQGTGAADDSGLPNDRFFAVRPEGSVSTLKIQRTERGDSAVYLCASSPSSAGQETQYFGPGTRLLVL.

This clonotype came up many times. V is TRBV28 and J is TRBJ1-1, with D perhaps matching TRBD1 (5 bases). The CDR3 is made up of 14 amino acids. V lost 3 bases, J lost 8 bases, and 16 bases lay in between. CDR1 is MDHEN, CDR2 SYDVKM, per germline. CDR3 sequence reads: CASSFFRGAGEAFF. CDR3 coding DNA: TGTGCCAGCAGTTTTTTCAGAGGGGCAGGAGAAGCTTTCTTT.

This clonotype was found a few times. The J gene is TRBJ1-5, the V gene TRBV6-2 or TRBV6-3; TRBD1 is a possible D gene (5 bases). Germline V gene lookup returns CDR1 MNHEY and CDR2 SVGEGT. The CDR3 has 15 amino acids. Trimming stripped 5 bases from V and 3 bases from J, with 14 bases between. CDR3 bases: TGTGCCAGCAGTGAAGTCACAGGTATCAATCAGCCCCAGCATTTT. Its translation is CASSEVTGINQPQHF.

The sample holds a few counts of this clonotype. The chain carries TRBV6-1 and TRBJ1-5; TRBD1 might be the D (5 bases). Deletions cut 2 bases from V and 1 base from J, with 15 bases between. CDR3 length: 17 residues. Germline lookup yields CDR1 MNHNS and CDR2 SASEGT. The CDR3 region has the DNA TGTGCCAGCAGTGAACGCGGGGCAAGGATCAGCAATCAGCCCCAGCATTTT. This encodes CASSERGARISNQPQHF.

This clonotype was seen ten or more times. V is TRBV11-2 and J is TRBJ1-1; TRBD1 is a possible D gene (5 bases). The CDR3 is made up of 14 amino acids. V shed 4 bases and J shed 1 base, with 10 bases lying between them. Germline V lookup: CDR1 SGHAT, CDR2 FQNNGV. CDR3 nucleotides: TGTGCCAGCAGCTCCGGACACCCGAACACTGAAGCTTTCTTT. Translation gives CASSSGHPNTEAFF.

This clonotype showed up many times. This chain uses TRBV28 with TRBJ2-5; tentative D call: TRBD1 (6 bases). The germline CDR1 and CDR2 sequences are MDHEN and SYDVKM. The CDR3 runs 14 residues. The V end was cut by 1 base, the J end by 4 bases, with 10 bases between. The CDR3 DNA is TGTGCCAGCAGTTTATTGGGGGCTTTAGAGACCCAGTACTTC. Translation: CASSLLGALETQYF.

In regard to this clonotype: A much larger clone differs from this one at a single base, so this may be a read error. The rearrangement joins TRBV24-1 to TRBJ2-2; D possibly corresponds to TRBD2 (5 bases). V was clipped by 8 bases and J by 1 base, with 10 bases between them. The CDR3 length is 14 residues. CDR1 is KGHDR, CDR2 SFDVKD, per germline. CDR3 residues: CATNGGRNTGELFF. The CDR3, as DNA: TGTGCCACCAATGGAGGCCGGAACACCGGGGAGCTGTTTTTT.

V is TRBV25-1 and J is TRBJ2-2; D unclear. The CDR3 length is 13 residues. CDR1 and CDR2 (germline): MGHDK, SYGVNS. With 5 bases removed from V and 8 bases from J, the gap between germline ends came to 12 bases. CDR3 residues: CASSSIWDGELFF. DNA of the CDR3: TGTGCCAGCAGTAGTATATGGGATGGGGAGCTGTTTTTT.

In this sample, this clonotype turned up many times. This sequence joins TRBV5-6 and TRBJ2-5; D not certain. Germline V gives CDR1 SGHDT, CDR2 YYEEEE. The CDR3 spans 11 residues. Trimming took 2 bases from V and 1 from J, leaving 0 bases between them. The CDR3 region has the DNA TGTGCCAGCAGCTTCCAAGAGACCCAGTACTTC. It specifies CASSFQETQYF. The full variable domain, in which reference TRBV5-6 and TRBJ2-5 provide the parts outside the CDR3, is DAGVTQSPTHLIKTRGQQVTLRCSPKSGHDTVSWYQQALGQGPQFIFQYYEEEERQRGNFPDRFSGHQFPNYSSELNVNALLLGDSALYLCASSFQETQYFGPGTRLLVL.

CDR3 sequence: CASSLKPGDTGELFF. The CDR3 nucleotides are TGTGCCAGCAGCTTAAAGCCAGGGGACACCGGGGAGCTGTTTTTT. This chain links TRBV7-3 with TRBJ2-2; tentative D call: TRBD1 (6 bases). Trimming took off 1 base at V and 3 bases at J, with 9 bases between the two ends. This CDR3 contains 15 residues. Germline CDR1 and CDR2: SGHTA and FQGTGA.

This clonotype was detected ten times or more. The rearrangement uses TRBV2 and TRBJ1-1; 9 bases align to TRBD1. The CDR3 runs 15 residues. After removal of 6 bases from V and 4 bases from J, the junction contained 9 bases not matched to a gene. Per germline, CDR1 SNHLY and CDR2 FYNNEI. As DNA, the CDR3 is TGTGCCAGCAGGATAACAGGGGGCGCGGGCACTGAAGCTTTCTTT. As protein: CASRITGGAGTEAFF.

The chain is built from TRBV10-3 and TRBJ2-5; D is perhaps TRBD1 (5 bases). The germline V gene encodes CDR1 ENHRY and CDR2 SYGVKD. Trimming took 4 bases from V and 5 from J, leaving 26 bases between them. The CDR3 has 18 amino acids. CDR3 bases: TGTGCCATCAGTGTAAGTTTTGGTCGGGCAGGGTCATTGGAGACCCAGTACTTC. Its translation: CAISVSFGRAGSLETQYF.

Only a few counts were recorded for this clonotype. The rearrangement links TRBV5-1 to TRBJ1-4; 9 bases are shared with TRBD1. Germline V gives CDR1 SGHRS, CDR2 YFSETQ. V lost 3 bases to trimming and J lost 3 bases; unmatched junction nucleotides: 6. CDR3 length: 16 residues. CDR3 sequence reads: CASSWQQGASNEKLFF. The CDR3 DNA reads as TGCGCCAGCAGCTGGCAACAGGGGGCTTCTAATGAAAAACTGTTTTTT. The full variable domain, its missing parts supplied by reference TRBV5-1 and TRBJ1-4, is KAGVTQTPRYLIKTRGQQVTLSCSPISGHRSVSWYQQTPGQGLQFLFEYFSETQRNKGNFPGRFSGRQFSNSRSEMNVSTLELGDSALYLCASSWQQGASNEKLFFGSGTQLSVL.

This clonotype showed up many times. This chain connects TRBV2 to TRBJ2-7; D is ambiguous. Germline CDR1 and CDR2: SNHLY and FYNNEI. The CDR3 contains 15 residues. V was cut by 3 bases and J by 2 bases, with 14 bases left in between. This CDR3 reads CASSDPPGWTYEQYF. The CDR3 region has the DNA TGTGCCAGCAGTGACCCCCCCGGGTGGACCTACGAGCAGTACTTC.

This clonotype has only a few counts. This CDR3 reads CASSLKRDGGYTF. CDR3 bases: TGTGCCAGCAGCTTAAAGAGAGATGGAGGCTACACCTTC. The chain recombines TRBV7-9 with TRBJ1-2; D is undetermined. Trimming cost V 2 bases and J 8 bases, with 12 bases left between them. In germline, CDR1 is SEHNR, CDR2 FQNEAQ (reference sequence). This CDR3 contains 13 residues.

This clonotype has ten or more counts. The CDR3 DNA reads as TGCGCCAGCAGTGAGTCGGGAAGGCCTGCCTACGAGCAGTACTTC. Its protein is CASSESGRPAYEQYF. V gene TRBV10-1 combines with J gene TRBJ2-7; D call uncertain. V was pared by 0 bases and J by 2 bases, with 11 bases between. From germline, CDR1 is WNHNN and CDR2 SYGVQD (reference sequence). The CDR3 extends over 15 amino acids.

This clonotype showed up many times. This chain joins TRBV2 and TRBJ1-2; D possibly corresponds to TRBD1 (6 bases). CDR3 length equals 11 residues. Germline V CDR1 and CDR2: SNHLY, FYNNEI. Trimming removed 9 bases at V and 6 bases at J, with 11 bases between. DNA for the CDR3: TGTGCCAGGATGCAGGGGAATGGCTACACCTTC. Its translation: CARMQGNGYTF.

The genes are TRBV19 and TRBJ1-2; D is unclear. The CDR3 consists of 15 residues. V lost 5 bases and J 7 bases, leaving 20 bases between the germline ends. Germline CDR1 reads LNHDA; CDR2 reads SQIVND (reference sequence). In DNA form, the CDR3 reads TGTGCCAGTAGTGCTTTCGCCCGGGTCCAAGGTGGCTACACCTTC. Translation: CASSAFARVQGGYTF. The variable domain in full, completed from reference TRBV19 and TRBJ1-2, reads DGGITQSPKYLFRKEGQNVTLSCEQNLNHDAMYWYRQDPGQGLRLIYYSQIVNDFQKGDIAEGYSVSREKKESFPLTVTSAQKNPTAFYLCASSAFARVQGGYTFGSGTRLTVV.

To note about this clonotype: A far larger clone is just one base off, so this is likely a read error. The chain recombines TRBV6-1 with TRBJ1-2, with 10 bases aligning to TRBD1. The length of the CDR3 is 19 residues. The germline V gene has CDR1 MNHNS and CDR2 SASEGT. With 6 bases clipped from V and 4 bases from J, the junction kept 20 bases outside the gene matches. The CDR3 bases are TGTGCCAGCAGCCCTTATCGGTGGGACAGGGGTAACTCTGGCTATGGCTACACCTTC. Translation: CASSPYRWDRGNSGYGYTF.